A selection of T cell receptor beta chains follows, all from one sample in a study of blood T cell repertoires in COVID-19. Here immunoSEQ multiplex PCR was the method, and the copy in TCRdb shows in-frame clones only, minus some. The sample lists under 200,000 clones; roughly nine tenths were seen once. The sequencing input was peripheral blood. These receptors were obtained from an older woman with COVID-19, enrolled during active disease. Each CDR3 is given with its conserved first and last residue. Fields, in order: J gene, clone size, V gene, CDR3 protein. Clone size is shown for a subset of rows, as once, few, many or a class of expanded clone.

>TRBJ2-7|NA|TRBV13
CASSPRTSVDEQYF
>TRBJ1-2|NA|TRBV28
CASSVPGVYGYTF
>TRBJ2-1|NA|TRBV19
CASSPRQGAHEQFF
>TRBJ1-4|NA|TRBV28
CASSPPGATNEKLFF
>TRBJ1-1|few|TRBV6-5
CASSYRGTGGTEAFF
>TRBJ2-1|NA|TRBV3-1/TRBV3-2
CASSRSFGLAKNEQFF
>TRBJ2-7|once|TRBV27
CASSLSRGYEQYF
>TRBJ2-1|NA|TRBV7-9
CASSSLQAYNEQFF
>TRBJ1-6|once|TRBV10-3
CAIREGQARNSPLHF
>TRBJ2-7|NA|TRBV29-1
CSVARQPSYEQYF
>TRBJ1-1|NA|TRBV9
CASSILTGGSAEAFF
>TRBJ2-7|NA|TRBV7-9
CASSLPGEKGYEQYF
>TRBJ2-7|NA|TRBV29-1
CSVAFGTASYEQYF
>TRBJ1-1|NA|TRBV11-3
CASSSPVLAEAFF
>TRBJ2-3|NA|TRBV25-1
CASSEGTAGATDTQYF
>TRBJ2-5|NA|TRBV29-1
CRGRGSTSKVPETQYF
>TRBJ1-5|NA|TRBV30
CAWSWQGAVNQPQHF
>TRBJ2-3|once|TRBV3-1/TRBV3-2
CASSPLKRASTDTQYF
>TRBJ2-1|NA|TRBV15
CATSRARVNEQFF
>TRBJ2-7|NA|TRBV7-2
CASSRSAGVSYEQYF
>TRBJ2-1|NA|TRBV19
CASSITREISYNEQFF
>TRBJ1-2|few|TRBV30
CAWRSYGYTF
>TRBJ2-7|NA|TRBV7-7
CASSLGRDYEQYF
>TRBJ2-7|NA|TRBV6-5
CASSYSIPGDGGEQYF
>TRBJ2-7|NA|TRBV29-1
CSVKDGYEQYF
>TRBJ2-1|once|TRBV5-1
CASDPTGVSNEQFF
>TRBJ1-1|NA|TRBV28
CASSLWAGSNTEAFF
>TRBJ2-7|few|TRBV9
CASSSHRGRRLDEQYF
>TRBJ2-7|NA|TRBV4-3
CASSVKRAAEQYF
>TRBJ1-1|NA|TRBV3-1/TRBV3-2
CASSQDGGTGGSGGTEAFF
>TRBJ2-5|once|TRBV7-9
CASSPGQGGQETQYF
>TRBJ2-1|NA|TRBV7-9
CASSLAGIRGGEQFF
>TRBJ2-2|NA|TRBV9
CASSVTMDTGELFF